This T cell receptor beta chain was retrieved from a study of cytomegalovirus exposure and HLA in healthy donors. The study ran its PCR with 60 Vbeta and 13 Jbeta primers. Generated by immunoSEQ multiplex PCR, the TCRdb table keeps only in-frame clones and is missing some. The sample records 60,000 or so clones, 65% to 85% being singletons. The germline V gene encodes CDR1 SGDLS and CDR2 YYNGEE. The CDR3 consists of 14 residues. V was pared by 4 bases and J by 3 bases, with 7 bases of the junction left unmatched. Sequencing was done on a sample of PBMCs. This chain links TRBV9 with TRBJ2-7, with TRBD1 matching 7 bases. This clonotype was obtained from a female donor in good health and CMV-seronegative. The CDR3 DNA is TGTGCCAGCAGCCCTCGACAGGGCGGCTACGAGCAGTACTTC. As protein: CASSPRQGGYEQYF.